The entry that follows covers one TCR beta chain sequence. CD8 cells regarded as naive lacked CD45RO, were positively chosen for CCR7, and omitted terminally differentiated effector memory CD45RA+ cells. Some clones are missing from TCRdb's copy, which holds only in-frame ones; the method was immunoSEQ multiplex PCR. The data contain fewer than 1 million clones, approximately 97% of them seen just once; the ten biggest clones take up over 0.2%. The data stem from a study of shared clonotypes between healthy human individuals. Study-wide background: The plates for each donor numbered three CD4 naive, three CD4 memory, two CD8 naive and one CD8 memory.

The V gene lost 0 bases and the J gene lost 0 bases, with 9 bases spanning the gap. Germline V gene data show CDR1 as SGHAT and CDR2 as FQNNGV. This CDR3 is 15 amino acids long. V usage is TRBV11-2 and J usage is TRBJ2-7, with TRBD2 as a possible D gene (6 bases). This receptor was taken from a man aged 25 to 40 in good health. The sequenced sample was naive CD8+ T cells sorted from blood. Written as DNA, the CDR3 is TGTGCCAGCAGCTTAGATAGCGGAAGCTCCTACGAGCAGTACTTC. Amino acid sequence: CASSLDSGSSYEQYF.